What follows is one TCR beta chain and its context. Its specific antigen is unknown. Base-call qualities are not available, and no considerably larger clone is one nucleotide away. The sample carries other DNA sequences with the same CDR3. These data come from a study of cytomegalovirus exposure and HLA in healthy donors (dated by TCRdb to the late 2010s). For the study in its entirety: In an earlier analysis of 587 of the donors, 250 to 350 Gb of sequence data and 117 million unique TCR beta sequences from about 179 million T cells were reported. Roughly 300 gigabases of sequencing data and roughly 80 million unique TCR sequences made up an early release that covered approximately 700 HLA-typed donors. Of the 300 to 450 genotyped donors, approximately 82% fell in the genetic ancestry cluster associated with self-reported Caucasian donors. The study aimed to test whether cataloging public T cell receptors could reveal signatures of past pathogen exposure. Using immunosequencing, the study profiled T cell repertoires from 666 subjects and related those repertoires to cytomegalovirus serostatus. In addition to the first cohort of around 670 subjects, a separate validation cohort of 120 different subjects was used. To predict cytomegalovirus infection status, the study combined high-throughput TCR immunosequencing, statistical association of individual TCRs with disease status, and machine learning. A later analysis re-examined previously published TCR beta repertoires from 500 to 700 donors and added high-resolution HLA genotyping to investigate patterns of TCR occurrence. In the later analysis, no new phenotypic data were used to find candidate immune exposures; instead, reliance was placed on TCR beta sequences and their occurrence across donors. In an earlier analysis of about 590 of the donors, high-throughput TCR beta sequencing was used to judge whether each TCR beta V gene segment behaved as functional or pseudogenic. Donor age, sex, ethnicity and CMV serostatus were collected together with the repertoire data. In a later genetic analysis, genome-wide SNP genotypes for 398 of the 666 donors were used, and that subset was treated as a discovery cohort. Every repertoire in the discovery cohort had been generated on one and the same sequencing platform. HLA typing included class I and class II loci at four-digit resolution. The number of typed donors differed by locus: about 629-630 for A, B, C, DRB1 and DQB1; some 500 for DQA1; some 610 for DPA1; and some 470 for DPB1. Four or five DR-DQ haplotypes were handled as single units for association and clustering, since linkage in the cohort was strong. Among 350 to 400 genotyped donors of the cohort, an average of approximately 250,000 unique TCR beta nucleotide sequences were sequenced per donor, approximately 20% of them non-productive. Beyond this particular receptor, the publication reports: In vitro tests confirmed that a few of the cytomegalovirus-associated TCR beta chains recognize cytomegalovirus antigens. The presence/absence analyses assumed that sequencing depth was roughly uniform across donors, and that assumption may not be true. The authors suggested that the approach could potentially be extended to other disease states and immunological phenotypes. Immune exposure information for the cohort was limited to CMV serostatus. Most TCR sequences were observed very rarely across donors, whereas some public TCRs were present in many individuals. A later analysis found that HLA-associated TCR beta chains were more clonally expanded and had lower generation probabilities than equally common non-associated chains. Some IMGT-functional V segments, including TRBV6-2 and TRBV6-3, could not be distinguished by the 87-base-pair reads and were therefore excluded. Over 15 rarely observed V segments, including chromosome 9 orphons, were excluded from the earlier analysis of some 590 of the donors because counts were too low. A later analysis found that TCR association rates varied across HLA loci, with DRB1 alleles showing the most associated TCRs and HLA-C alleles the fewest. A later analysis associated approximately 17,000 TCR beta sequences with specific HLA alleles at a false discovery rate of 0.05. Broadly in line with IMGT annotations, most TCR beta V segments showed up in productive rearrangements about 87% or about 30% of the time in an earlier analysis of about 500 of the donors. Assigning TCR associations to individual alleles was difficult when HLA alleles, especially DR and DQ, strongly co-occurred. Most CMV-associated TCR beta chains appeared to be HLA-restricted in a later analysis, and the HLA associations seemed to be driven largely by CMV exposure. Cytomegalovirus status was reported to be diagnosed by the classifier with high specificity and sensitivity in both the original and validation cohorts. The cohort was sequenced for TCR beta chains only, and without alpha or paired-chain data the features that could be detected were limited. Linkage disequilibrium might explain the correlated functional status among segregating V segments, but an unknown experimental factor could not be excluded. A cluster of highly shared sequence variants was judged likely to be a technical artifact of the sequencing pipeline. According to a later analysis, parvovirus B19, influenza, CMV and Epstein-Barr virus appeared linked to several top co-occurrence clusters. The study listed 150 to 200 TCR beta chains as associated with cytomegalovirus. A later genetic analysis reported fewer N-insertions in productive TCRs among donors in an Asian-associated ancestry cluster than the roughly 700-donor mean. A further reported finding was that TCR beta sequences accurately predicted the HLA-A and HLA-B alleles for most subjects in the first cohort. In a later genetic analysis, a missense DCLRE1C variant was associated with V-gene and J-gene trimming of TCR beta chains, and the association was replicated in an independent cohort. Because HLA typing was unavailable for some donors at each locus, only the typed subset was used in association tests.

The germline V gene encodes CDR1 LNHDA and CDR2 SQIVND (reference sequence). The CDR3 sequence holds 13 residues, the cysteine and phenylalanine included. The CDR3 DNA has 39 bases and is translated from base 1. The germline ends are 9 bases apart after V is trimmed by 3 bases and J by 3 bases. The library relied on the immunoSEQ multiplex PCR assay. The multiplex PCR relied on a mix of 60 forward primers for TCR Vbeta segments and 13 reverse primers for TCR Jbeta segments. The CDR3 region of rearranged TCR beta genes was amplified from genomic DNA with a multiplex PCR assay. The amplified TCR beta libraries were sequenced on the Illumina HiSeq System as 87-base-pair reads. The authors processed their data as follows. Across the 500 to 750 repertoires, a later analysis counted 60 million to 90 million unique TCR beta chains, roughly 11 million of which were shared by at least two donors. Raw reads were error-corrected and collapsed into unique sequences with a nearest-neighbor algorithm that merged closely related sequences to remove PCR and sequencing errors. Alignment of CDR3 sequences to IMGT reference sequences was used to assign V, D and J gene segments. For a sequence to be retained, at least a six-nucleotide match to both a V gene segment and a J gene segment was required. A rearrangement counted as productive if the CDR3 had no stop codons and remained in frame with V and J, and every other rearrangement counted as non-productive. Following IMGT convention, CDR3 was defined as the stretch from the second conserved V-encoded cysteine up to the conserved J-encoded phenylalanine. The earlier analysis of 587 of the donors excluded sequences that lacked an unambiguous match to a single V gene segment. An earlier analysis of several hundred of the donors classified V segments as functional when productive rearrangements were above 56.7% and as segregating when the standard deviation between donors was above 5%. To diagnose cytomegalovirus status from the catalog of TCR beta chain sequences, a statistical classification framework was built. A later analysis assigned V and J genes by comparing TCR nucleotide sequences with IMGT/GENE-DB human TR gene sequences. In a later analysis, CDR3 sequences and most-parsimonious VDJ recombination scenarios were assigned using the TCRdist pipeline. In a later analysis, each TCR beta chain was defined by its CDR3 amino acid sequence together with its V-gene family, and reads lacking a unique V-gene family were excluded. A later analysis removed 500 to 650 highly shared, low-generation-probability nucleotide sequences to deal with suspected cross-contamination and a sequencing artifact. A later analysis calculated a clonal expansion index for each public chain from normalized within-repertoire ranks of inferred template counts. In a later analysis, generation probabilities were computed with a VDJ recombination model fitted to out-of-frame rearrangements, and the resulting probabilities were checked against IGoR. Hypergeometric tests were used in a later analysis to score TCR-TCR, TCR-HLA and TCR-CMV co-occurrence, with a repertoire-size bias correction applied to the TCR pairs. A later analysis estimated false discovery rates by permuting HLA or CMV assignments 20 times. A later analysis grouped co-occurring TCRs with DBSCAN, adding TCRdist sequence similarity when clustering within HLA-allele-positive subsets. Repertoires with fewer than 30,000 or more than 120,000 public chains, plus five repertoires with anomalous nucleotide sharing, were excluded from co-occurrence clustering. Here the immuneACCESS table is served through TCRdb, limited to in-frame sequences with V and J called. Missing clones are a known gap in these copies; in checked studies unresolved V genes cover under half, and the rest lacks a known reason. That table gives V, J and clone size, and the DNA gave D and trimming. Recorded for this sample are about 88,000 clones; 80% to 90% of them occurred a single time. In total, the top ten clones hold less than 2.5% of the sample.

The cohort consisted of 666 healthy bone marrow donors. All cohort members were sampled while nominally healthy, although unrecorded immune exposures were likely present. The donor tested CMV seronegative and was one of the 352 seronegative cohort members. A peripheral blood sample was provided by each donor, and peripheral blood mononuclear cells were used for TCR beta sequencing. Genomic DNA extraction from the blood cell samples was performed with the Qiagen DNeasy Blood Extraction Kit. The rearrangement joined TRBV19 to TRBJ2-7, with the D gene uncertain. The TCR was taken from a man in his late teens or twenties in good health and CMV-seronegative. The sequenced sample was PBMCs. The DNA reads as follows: TGTGCCAGTAGTATTGGGCAGAACTACGAGCAGTACTTC. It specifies CASSIGQNYEQYF.